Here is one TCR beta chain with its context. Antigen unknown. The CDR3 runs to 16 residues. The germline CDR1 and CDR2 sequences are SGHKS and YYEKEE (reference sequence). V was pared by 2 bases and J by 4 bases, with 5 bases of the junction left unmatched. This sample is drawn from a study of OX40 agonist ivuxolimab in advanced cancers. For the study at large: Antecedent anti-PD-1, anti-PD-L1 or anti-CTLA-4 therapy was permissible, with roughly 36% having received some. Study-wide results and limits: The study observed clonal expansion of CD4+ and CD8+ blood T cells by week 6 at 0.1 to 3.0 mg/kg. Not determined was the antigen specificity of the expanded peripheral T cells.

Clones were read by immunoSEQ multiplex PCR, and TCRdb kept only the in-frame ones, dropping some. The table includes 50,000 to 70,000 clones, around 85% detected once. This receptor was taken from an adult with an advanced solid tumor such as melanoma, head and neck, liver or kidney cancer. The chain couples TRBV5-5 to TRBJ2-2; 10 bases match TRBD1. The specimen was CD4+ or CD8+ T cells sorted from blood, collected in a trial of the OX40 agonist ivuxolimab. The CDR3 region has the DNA TGTGCCAGCAGCTTTGGGGGGACAGGGGTCACCGGGGAGCTGTTTTTT. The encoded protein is CASSFGGTGVTGELFF.